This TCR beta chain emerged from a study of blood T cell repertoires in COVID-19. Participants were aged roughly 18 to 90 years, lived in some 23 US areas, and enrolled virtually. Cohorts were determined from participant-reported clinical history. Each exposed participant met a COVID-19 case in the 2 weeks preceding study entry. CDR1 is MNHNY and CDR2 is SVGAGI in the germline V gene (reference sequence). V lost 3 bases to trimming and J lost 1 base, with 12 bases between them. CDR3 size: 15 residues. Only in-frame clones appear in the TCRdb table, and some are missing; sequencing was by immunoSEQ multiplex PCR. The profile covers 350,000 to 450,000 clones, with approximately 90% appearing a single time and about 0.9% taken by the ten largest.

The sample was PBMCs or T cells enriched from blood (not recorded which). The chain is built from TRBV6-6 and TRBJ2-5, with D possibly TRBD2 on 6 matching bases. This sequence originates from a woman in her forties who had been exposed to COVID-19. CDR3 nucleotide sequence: TGTGCCAGCAGTTATCCGAAGGGACTCCAAGAGACCCAGTACTTC. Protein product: CASSYPKGLQETQYF.